Presented here are 31 T cell receptor beta chains from one specimen sequenced in a study of long-term antiretroviral therapy in people with HIV. Investigators performed immunoSEQ version v3.0 at survey level. Profiling relied on immunoSEQ multiplex PCR, and the TCRdb table lists in-frame clones only, not all of them. This table holds just under 40,000 clones, 65% to 90% found once. The sample in question was unsorted PBMCs, obtained just before starting antiretroviral therapy. The receptors were gathered from a woman under 30 with HIV.

This clone was detected only once. V is TRBV7-9 and J is TRBJ2-7, with TRBD1 identical over 12 bases. Germline trimming cut 3 bases from V and 3 bases from J; bases unmatched to any gene: 3. The CDR3 totals 15 residues. Germline CDR1 SEHNR, CDR2 FQNEAQ (reference sequence). As DNA, the CDR3 is TGTGCCAGCAGCTTCCGGGACAGGGGGCACTACGAGCAGTACTTC. The encoded protein is CASSFRDRGHYEQYF.

This chain joins TRBV5-5 and TRBJ1-1; D call uncertain. This CDR3 has 17 residues. Germline loops: CDR1 SGHKS, CDR2 YYEKEE (reference sequence). Trimming shortened V by 4 bases and J by 0 bases, and 19 bases separated the two germline ends. The CDR3 region is CASSPENIHPLNTEAFF. CDR3 coding DNA: TGTGCCAGCAGCCCTGAAAATATACACCCCTTGAACACTGAAGCTTTCTTT.

This clone was detected only once. The rearrangement links TRBV19 to TRBJ1-5; 8 bases map to TRBD1. This CDR3 comprises 16 residues. CDR1 is LNHDA, CDR2 SQIVND, per germline (reference sequence). Trimming took 6 bases from V and 5 from J; bases not matched to a gene: 12. In DNA form, the CDR3 reads TGTGCCAGTAGGACCCAGGGGGCCGTTTTTGATCAGCCCCAGCATTTT. As protein: CASRTQGAVFDQPQHF.

J is TRBJ2-5 and V is TRBV7-2; no definite D call. V was pared by 1 base and J by 1 base, with 7 bases between. CDR1 is SGHTA, CDR2 FQGNSA, per germline. CDR3 length: 14 amino acids. The CDR3 sequence: CASSLVASQETQYF. CDR3 DNA sequence: TGTGCCAGCAGCTTAGTAGCCAGCCAAGAGACCCAGTACTTC.

This clone was seen only once. The CDR3 DNA is TGTGCCAGCAGCTCCGAGGAGAGGATCTATGGCTACACCTTC. Protein: CASSSEERIYGYTF. The rearrangement joins TRBV7-8 to TRBJ1-2; D remains unclear. The CDR3 totals 14 residues. V lost 4 bases and J 4 bases, leaving 13 bases between the germline ends. Germline CDR1 and CDR2: SGHVS and FQNEAQ. Together with reference TRBV7-8 and TRBJ1-2, the CDR3 gives the full variable domain: GAGVSQSPRYKVAKRGQDVALRCDPISGHVSLFWYQQALGQGPEFLTYFQNEAQLDKSGLPSDRFFAERPEGSVSTLKIQRTQQEDSAVYLCASSSEERIYGYTFGSGTRLTVV.

The chain uses TRBV28 and TRBJ2-1; D ambiguous. Deletions cut 11 bases from V and 0 bases from J, with 14 bases between. This CDR3 spans 14 amino acids. The germline V gene has CDR1 MDHEN and CDR2 SYDVKM. The CDR3 sequence: CASNPTVSYNEQFF. The CDR3 DNA reads TGTGCCTCAAACCCGACTGTCTCCTACAATGAGCAGTTCTTC.

J is TRBJ2-7 and V is TRBV7-8, with 9 positions matching TRBD2. This CDR3 comprises 15 residues. V shed 5 bases, J shed 7 bases, and the junction held 12 bases outside the gene matches. Germline V lookup: CDR1 SGHVS, CDR2 FQNEAQ. CDR3 DNA sequence: TGTGCCAGCAGCCTCAGTAGCGGGAGCTCGGGGGAGCAGTACTTC. Its translation: CASSLSSGSSGEQYF.

The V gene is TRBV10-3, the J gene TRBJ1-2; unclear D gene. The CDR3 contains 14 residues. The V gene lost 3 bases and the J gene lost 3 bases, with 11 bases spanning the gap. Looked up from germline, CDR1 is ENHRY and CDR2 is SYGVKD. The CDR3 DNA is TGTGCCATCAGTGAAGGCAGAGACTACTATGGCTACACCTTC. It translates to CAISEGRDYYGYTF.

The chain has TRBV28 and TRBJ1-5; 7 bases match TRBD1. V trimming: 8 bases; J trimming: 7 bases; junction bases outside the gene matches: 17. The CDR3 has 16 residues. Germline V CDR1 and CDR2: MDHEN, SYDVKM. This CDR3 reads CASLRQGNTGRQPQHF. CDR3 in DNA: TGTGCCAGCCTACGACAGGGTAATACAGGACGGCAGCCCCAGCATTTT.

The chain recombines TRBV10-1 with TRBJ1-2, with a tentative D call TRBD1 (5 bases). The germline V gene has CDR1 WNHNN and CDR2 SYGVQD (reference sequence). V was clipped by 6 bases and J by 6 bases, with 14 bases between them. This CDR3 is built from 13 residues. The CDR3 DNA reads as TGCGCCAGCAGCCTTTCCGGGACCCATGGCTACACCTTC. The encoded protein is CASSLSGTHGYTF.

The chain carries TRBV28 and TRBJ2-7; D call uncertain. Germline V gene sequence: CDR1 MDHEN, CDR2 SYDVKM. V was shortened by 2 bases and J by 5 bases, with 10 bases between the two germline ends. The CDR3 sequence is 13 residues long. CDR3 sequence reads: CASSLSRLDEQYF. The CDR3 DNA follows: TGTGCCAGCAGTTTAAGTCGGCTTGACGAGCAGTACTTC. Supplemented by reference TRBV28 and TRBJ2-7, the full variable domain reads DVKVTQSSRYLVKRTGEKVFLECVQDMDHENMFWYRQDPGLGLRLIYFSYDVKMKEKGDIPEGYSVSREKKERFSLILESASTNQTSMYLCASSLSRLDEQYFGPGTRLTVT.

The CDR3 sequence is CASSPRVGTDTQYF. The DNA for the CDR3 is TGTGCCAGTAGTCCCAGGGTGGGCACAGATACGCAGTATTTT. V and J are TRBV19 and TRBJ2-3, with TRBD1 as a possible D gene (5 bases). Trimming stripped 5 bases from V and 1 base from J, with 10 bases between. Germline loops: CDR1 LNHDA, CDR2 SQIVND (reference sequence). The CDR3 is 14 amino acids.

The chain combines TRBV19 with TRBJ2-1; either TRBD1 or TRBD2 may fit D (6 bases each). Germline CDR1 reads LNHDA; CDR2 reads SQIVND (reference sequence). The CDR3 covers 12 residues. V shed 10 bases and J shed 6 bases, with 13 bases lying between them. The CDR3 DNA reads as TGTGCCACCAGGGGACTCTCCAATGAGCAGTTCTTC. Its protein product is CATRGLSNEQFF.

This clone appeared once. This chain connects TRBV12-5 to TRBJ2-3; TRBD2 matches 10 bases. This CDR3 is 16 amino acids long. Germline V lookup: CDR1 LGHNT, CDR2 FRNRAP. The V and J ends lost 4 bases and 2 bases, in that order; junction bases with no gene match: 6. The CDR3 here is CASGSQTSGITDTQYF. CDR3 DNA: TGTGCTAGTGGTTCACAAACTAGCGGGATCACAGATACGCAGTATTTT.

The chain has TRBV5-3 and TRBJ2-7, with D unclear. TRBV5-3 is an ORF, and what it does is uncertain. The CDR3 has 13 amino acids. V was pared by 3 bases and J by 4 bases, with 11 bases between. CDR3 protein: CARSCQNWYEQYF. The CDR3 nucleotides are TGTGCCAGAAGCTGCCAGAATTGGTACGAGCAGTACTTC.

The chain has TRBV19 and TRBJ1-4; 7 nucleotides match TRBD1. The V gene's germline CDR1 is LNHDA and CDR2 SQIVND (reference sequence). The CDR3 totals 14 residues. Trimming at V came to 10 bases and at J to 0 bases, leaving 5 bases not matched to a gene. The CDR3 loop reads CATRDSATNEKLFF. DNA of the CDR3: TGTGCCACCAGGGACAGTGCAACTAATGAAAAACTGTTTTTT.

The chain uses TRBV5-1 and TRBJ1-4, with D perhaps TRBD1 (6 bases). Trimming removed 2 bases from V and 0 bases from J, with 11 bases in between. Germline CDR1 is SGHRS and CDR2 is YFSETQ. The CDR3 runs to 16 residues. CDR3 DNA: TGCGCCAGCAGCTTAGGGGGGGCTTCAACTAATGAAAAACTGTTTTTT. Its translation is CASSLGGASTNEKLFF.

The genes are TRBV7-3 and TRBJ1-1; weak D call: TRBD1 (6 bases). Trimming cost V 2 bases and J 4 bases, with 11 bases left between them. The CDR3 is 14 residues long. Germline lookup yields CDR1 SGHTA and CDR2 FQGTGA. The CDR3 reads CASSLEDRFTEAFF. CDR3 nucleotides: TGTGCCAGCAGCTTAGAGGACAGATTCACTGAAGCTTTCTTT.

The V call is TRBV18, the J call TRBJ1-1; D call uncertain. Germline values: CDR1 KGHSH, CDR2 LQKENI. This CDR3 comprises 15 residues. V was cut by 1 base and J by 6 bases, with 15 bases left in between. The CDR3 sequence: CASSPLQGMVAEAFF. CDR3 DNA sequence: TGTGCCAGCTCACCACTTCAAGGGATGGTGGCTGAAGCTTTCTTT.

The chain links TRBV7-9 to TRBJ2-7, with D possibly matching TRBD1 (6 bases). Germline-derived CDR1 and CDR2 are SEHNR and FQNEAQ (reference sequence). V was cut by 5 bases and J by 2 bases, with 16 bases left in between. The CDR3 has 15 amino acids. CDR3 sequence (DNA): TGTGCCAGCAGCACGGACAGCAGCCCCACCTACGAGCAGTACTTC. Encoded protein: CASSTDSSPTYEQYF.

The CDR3 loop is CAISEKGLAGRNEKLFF. The DNA of the CDR3 is TGTGCCATCAGTGAGAAGGGCCTCGCAGGGAGGAATGAAAAACTGTTTTTT. The gene calls are TRBV10-3 and TRBJ1-4; a weak D match, TRBD1 (5 bases). Trimming took 2 bases from V and 5 from J, leaving 18 bases between them. The V gene's germline CDR1 is ENHRY and CDR2 SYGVKD. The CDR3 is 17 residues long.

The chain carries TRBV9 and TRBJ1-2; D uncertain. Per germline, CDR1 SGDLS and CDR2 YYNGEE. CDR3 length: 15 amino acids. The V gene lost 0 bases and the J gene lost 1 base, with 10 bases spanning the gap. The CDR3 DNA reads as TGTGCCAGCAGCGTAGACAGAAACCTTAACTATGGCTACACCTTC. Protein product: CASSVDRNLNYGYTF.

A few counts support this clone. The chain carries TRBV2 and TRBJ1-4; maybe TRBD1 (5 bases). Trimming left V 6 bases short and J 3 bases short, with 17 bases between. Germline values: CDR1 SNHLY, CDR2 FYNNEI. This CDR3 spans 16 amino acids. The CDR3 DNA reads as TGTGCCAGCAGGGAACCCCCGGGACGGCCTAATGAAAAACTGTTTTTT. Its protein product is CASREPPGRPNEKLFF.

The rearrangement uses TRBV27 and TRBJ1-1, with D perhaps TRBD1 (5 bases). CDR1 is MNHEY and CDR2 is SMNVEV in the germline V gene (reference sequence). V was cut by 2 bases and J by 3 bases, with 7 bases left in between. This CDR3 is built from 13 residues. This CDR3 reads CASSLLGDTEAFF. In DNA form, the CDR3 reads TGTGCCAGCAGTTTACTAGGGGACACTGAAGCTTTCTTT.

This rearrangement joins TRBV7-3 to TRBJ2-2, with D tentatively TRBD2 (6 bases). V gave up 4 bases and J gave up 5 bases, with 17 bases separating them. This CDR3 region has 16 residues. Germline V gene data show CDR1 as SGHTA and CDR2 as FQGTGA. The CDR3 nucleotides read TGTGCCAGCAGCTCGCTTGGGGGGAGGAGAACCGGGGAGCTGTTTTTT. Protein: CASSSLGGRRTGELFF.

V usage is TRBV14 and J usage is TRBJ2-7; perhaps TRBD1 as D (6 bases). The CDR3 has 15 residues. The V gene lost 0 bases and the J gene lost 7 bases, with 16 bases spanning the gap. The germline CDR1 and CDR2 sequences are SGHDN and FVKESK. CDR3 region: CASSQDYGTLREQYF. CDR3 nucleotide sequence: TGTGCCAGCAGCCAAGATTATGGGACACTAAGGGAGCAGTACTTC.

The CDR3 here is CASSVPRQGSKNIQYF. The DNA for the CDR3 is TGCGCCAGCTCGGTCCCCCGCCAGGGCTCCAAAAACATTCAGTACTTC. J is TRBJ2-4 and V is TRBV5-1, with D possibly TRBD1 on 5 matching bases. Trimming removed 7 bases at V and 2 bases at J, with 19 bases between. Germline-derived CDR1 and CDR2 are SGHRS and YFSETQ. CDR3 length: 16 residues.

The chain uses TRBV29-1 and TRBJ2-7; 7 positions agree with TRBD1. CDR3 length: 12 amino acids. V shed 7 bases, J shed 4 bases, and the junction held 7 bases outside the gene matches. CDR1 is SQVTM, CDR2 ANQGSEA, per germline. CDR3 amino acids: CSARDRFYEQYF. The CDR3 DNA is TGCAGCGCTAGGGACAGATTTTACGAGCAGTACTTC.

This clone was found a few times. V gene TRBV25-1 combines with J gene TRBJ1-1; D unclear. Per germline, CDR1 MGHDK and CDR2 SYGVNS. This CDR3 has 14 residues. Between the trimmed V and J ends, which lost 6 bases and 5 bases, there was a span of 16 bases. In DNA form, the CDR3 reads TGTGCCAGCAGCCCGGTCATCCCGGGGACTGAAGCTTTCTTT. The encoded protein is CASSPVIPGTEAFF.

This chain joins TRBV28 and TRBJ2-3; weak D call: TRBD2 (5 bases). Germline CDR1 is MDHEN and CDR2 is SYDVKM. The CDR3 has 14 residues. Trimming cost V 8 bases and J 0 bases, with 12 bases left between them. This CDR3 is CASLSGTSTDTQYF. The CDR3 coding sequence is TGTGCCAGCCTCAGCGGCACTAGCACAGATACGCAGTATTTT.

CDR3 region: CASSRGGQGADTQYF. The CDR3 DNA follows: TGTGCCAGCAGCCGAGGGGGACAGGGCGCAGATACGCAGTATTTT. The rearrangement uses TRBV11-2 and TRBJ2-3, with TRBD1 matching over 9 bases. The V and J ends lost 5 bases and 4 bases, in that order; junction bases with no gene match: 7. Looked up from germline, CDR1 is SGHAT and CDR2 is FQNNGV. The CDR3 extends over 15 amino acids.